The entry below describes one T cell receptor beta chain. As yet, its antigen is unknown. This may arise from a read error, as a much more abundant clone is one base away. This CDR3 contains 14 residues. Germline V gene data show CDR1 as DFQATT and CDR2 as SNEGSKA (reference sequence). This record comes from a study of T cells in Graves' hyperthyroidism and ophthalmopathy. There were TCR beta CDR3 regions amplified from RNA transcripts. The HTBI primer set served for first-round RT-PCR of the TCR CDR3. TCRdb re-derived calls from the multiplex PCR reads in MiXCR, one entry per CDR3 protein. The sample has hundreds of thousands of distinct CDR3 sequences, approximately 15% seen once. Not enrolled were patients with uncontrolled infection, other autoimmune disease, pregnancy or lactation. Diagnostic assessment was based on clinical symptoms, serum thyroxine and TRAb, thyroid ultrasound and orbital computed tomography.

Points from the study as a whole: Among thyroid clonotypes expanded above 0.001, most also appeared in blood.

The sequenced sample was blood. This chain uses TRBV20-1 with TRBJ1-5; perhaps TRBD1 as D (5 bases). This receptor was identified in a woman between 18 and 30 years old with Graves' hyperthyroidism. The CDR3 DNA is TGCAGTGCTAGAGGCAAGGGGAGAAATCAGCCCCCGCATTTT. This codes for CSARGKGRNQPPHF.